These 7 T cell receptor beta chains came from one sample sequenced in a study of persistence of HIV-infected CD4 T cells. Sequencing used immunoSEQ version 4 in survey mode. Profiled with immunoSEQ multiplex PCR; TCRdb holds only in-frame clones, not every one. The data hold some 49,000 clones, with 85% to 90% observed a single time. Their specific antigens are unknown. Cells were stimulated nonspecifically with anti-CD3/anti-CD28 magnetic beads. Sorting selected CD4+ T cells upregulating both CD40 ligand and CD69. This specimen was CD4+ T cells sorted from PBMCs after 18-hour stimulation, taken from a patient who received antiretroviral therapy. These receptors came from an adult woman with HIV who was CMV-seropositive.

The rearrangement links TRBV6-5 to TRBJ1-4; 10 nucleotides match TRBD1. The germline gives CDR1 MNHEY, CDR2 SVGAGI. CDR3 length equals 15 residues. After removal of 7 bases from V and 8 bases from J, the junction contained 10 bases not matched to a gene. CDR3 sequence reads: CASKGQGITGEKLFF. The CDR3 coding sequence is TGTGCCAGCAAGGGACAGGGGATCACGGGCGAAAAACTGTTTTTT.

J is TRBJ1-2 and V is TRBV15; tentative D call: TRBD1 (6 bases). The CDR3 consists of 15 residues. The germline CDR1 and CDR2 sequences are LNHNV and YYDKDF (reference sequence). The V gene lost 3 bases and the J gene lost 1 base, with 12 bases spanning the gap. CDR3 amino acids: CATSSRSGDNYGYTF. Written as DNA, the CDR3 is TGTGCCACCAGCAGCCGGTCAGGGGATAACTATGGCTACACCTTC.

This rearrangement joins TRBV7-2 to TRBJ1-1; unclear D gene. Germline V gives CDR1 SGHTA, CDR2 FQGNSA. The V gene lost 1 base and the J gene lost 1 base, with 7 bases spanning the gap. The length of the CDR3 is 14 residues. DNA for the CDR3: TGTGCCAGCAGCTTAGGACTCAAGAACACTGAAGCTTTCTTT. It encodes CASSLGLKNTEAFF.

The rearrangement joins TRBV2 to TRBJ1-5, with D possibly being TRBD1 (5 bases). Deletions cut 8 bases from V and 6 bases from J, with 20 bases between. Germline values: CDR1 SNHLY, CDR2 FYNNEI. The CDR3 covers 15 residues. In DNA, the CDR3 is TGTGCCAGCCGCGGAGAGATCCCGGGGGGTCAGCCCCAGCATTTT. It translates to CASRGEIPGGQPQHF.

CDR3 residues: CASKKLKDRFNEKLFF. DNA for the CDR3: TGTGCCAGCAAGAAACTTAAGGACAGATTTAATGAAAAACTGTTTTTT. The rearrangement joins TRBV2 to TRBJ1-4; the D gene is possibly TRBD1 (6 bases). The CDR3 spans 16 residues. Germline V CDR1 and CDR2: SNHLY, FYNNEI. Trimming stripped 7 bases from V and 4 bases from J, with 19 bases between.

This chain links TRBV19 with TRBJ1-2; no reliable D call. The V and J ends lost 3 bases and 8 bases respectively, with 16 bases between them. From germline, CDR1 is LNHDA and CDR2 SQIVND (reference sequence). This CDR3 comprises 14 residues. The CDR3, as DNA: TGTGCCAGTAGTATTGGTCGGGAGCCGATAGGCTACACCTTC. Protein: CASSIGREPIGYTF.

This chain uses TRBV28 with TRBJ1-1; 10 bases match TRBD1. Losses at the gene ends were 4 bases for V and 3 bases for J; bases not matched to a gene: 2. The V gene's germline CDR1 is MDHEN and CDR2 SYDVKM. The CDR3 runs to 14 residues. The CDR3: CASSSGQGYTEAFF. As DNA, the CDR3 is TGTGCCAGCAGTTCGGGACAGGGGTACACTGAAGCTTTCTTT.